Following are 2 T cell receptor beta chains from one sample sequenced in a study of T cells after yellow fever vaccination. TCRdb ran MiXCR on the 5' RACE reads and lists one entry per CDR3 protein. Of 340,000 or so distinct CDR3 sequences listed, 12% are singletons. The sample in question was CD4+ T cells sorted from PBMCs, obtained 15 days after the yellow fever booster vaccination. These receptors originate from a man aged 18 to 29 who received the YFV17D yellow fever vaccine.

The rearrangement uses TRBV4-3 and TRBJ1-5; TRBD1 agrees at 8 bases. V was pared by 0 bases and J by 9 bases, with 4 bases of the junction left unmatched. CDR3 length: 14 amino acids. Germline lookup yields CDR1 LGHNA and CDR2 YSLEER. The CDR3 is CASSQDRGQWPQHF. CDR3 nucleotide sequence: TGCGCCAGCAGCCAAGACAGGGGGCAGTGGCCCCAGCATTTT.

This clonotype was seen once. DNA for the CDR3: TGTGCCAGCAGTTTCCGGGGCGGCTTCTATGGCTACACCTTC. Translated, it gives CASSFRGGFYGYTF. The V and J genes are TRBV12-3 or TRBV12-4 and TRBJ1-2; tentative D call: TRBD1 (5 bases). With 3 bases removed from V and 4 bases from J, the gap between germline ends came to 12 bases. The length of the CDR3 is 14 residues.